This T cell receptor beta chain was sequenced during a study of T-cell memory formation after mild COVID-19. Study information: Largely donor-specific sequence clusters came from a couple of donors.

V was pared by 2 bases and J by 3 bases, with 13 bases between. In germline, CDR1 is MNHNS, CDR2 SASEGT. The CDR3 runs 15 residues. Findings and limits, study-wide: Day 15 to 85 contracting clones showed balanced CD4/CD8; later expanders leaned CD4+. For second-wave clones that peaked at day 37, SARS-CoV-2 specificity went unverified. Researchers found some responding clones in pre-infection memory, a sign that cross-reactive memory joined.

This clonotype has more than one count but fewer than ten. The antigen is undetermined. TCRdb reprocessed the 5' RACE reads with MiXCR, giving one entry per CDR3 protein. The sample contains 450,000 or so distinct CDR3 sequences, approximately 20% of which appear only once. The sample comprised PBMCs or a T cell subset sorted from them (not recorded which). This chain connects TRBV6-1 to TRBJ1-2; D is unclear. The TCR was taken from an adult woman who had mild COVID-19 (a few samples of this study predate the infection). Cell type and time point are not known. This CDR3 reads CASSEPGLVDYGYTF. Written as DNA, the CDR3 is TGTGCCAGCAGTGAACCGGGCCTCGTAGACTATGGCTACACCTTC.